Each of the 2 T cell receptor beta chains below was sequenced from the same sample in a study of cytomegalovirus exposure and HLA in healthy donors. The PCR employed 60 Vbeta primers together with 13 Jbeta primers. The data were produced by immunoSEQ multiplex PCR, yet TCRdb's version contains in-frame clones alone and is incomplete. Among 170,000 or so clones, almost 85% were seen once, and the ten largest hold 0.38%. The sample comprised PBMCs. These receptors all come from a boy aged 2 to 9 in good health and CMV-seronegative.

The chain couples TRBV6-1 to TRBJ2-1, with 10 bases matching TRBD1. CDR1 MNHNS and CDR2 SASEGT come from the germline V gene. This CDR3 is 18 amino acids long. After removal of 3 bases from V and 0 bases from J, the junction contained 8 bases not matched to a gene. The CDR3 is CASSDPSRDRGSYNEQFF. The CDR3, as DNA: TGTGCCAGCAGTGATCCCTCCCGGGACAGGGGCTCCTACAATGAGCAGTTCTTC.

The rearrangement uses TRBV18 and TRBJ1-1, with D hard to call. Germline values: CDR1 KGHSH, CDR2 LQKENI. The ends were cut back, 1 base at V and 8 bases at J, with 14 bases in the middle. The CDR3 has 14 residues. The CDR3: CASSPRADGREAFF. In nucleotides, the CDR3 is TGTGCCAGCTCACCACGGGCTGACGGTAGGGAAGCTTTCTTT. Full variable domain (rest looked up from reference TRBV18 and TRBJ1-1): NAGVMQNPRHLVRRRGQEARLRCSPMKGHSHVYWYRQLPEEGLKFMVYLQKENIIDESGMPKERFSAEFPKEGPSILRIQQVVRGDSAAYFCASSPRADGREAFFGQGTRLTVV.